A selection of T cell receptor beta chains follows, all from one sample in a study of CD8 T cells in ankylosing spondylitis. TCRdb redid the calling of the 5' RACE reads with MiXCR, one entry per CDR3 protein. Here the sample spans roughly 280,000 distinct CDR3 sequences, around 20% being singletons. Sequenced material: blood, either unsorted or a sorted T cell fraction (not recorded which). These receptors all stem from a male donor with ankylosing spondylitis or in good health (not recorded which). Each CDR3 is given with its conserved first and last residue. The order of the fields is V gene, D gene, J gene, clone size, CDR3 protein, CDR3 DNA. The D gene is left open where the match is weak. Size is stated for part of the rows, as once, few or many counts, or as a class when the clone is expanded.

v_gene: TRBV6-1
d_gene: NA
j_gene: TRBJ1-1
abundance: NA
CDR3aa: CASSLMMGLEAFF
CDR3nt: TGTGCCAGCAGCCTAATGATGGGGCTAGAAGCTTTCTTT

v_gene: TRBV5-1
d_gene: TRBD1
j_gene: TRBJ1-3
abundance: few
CDR3aa: CASSLGTGGSLSSGNTIYF
CDR3nt: TGCGCCAGCAGCTTGGGGACAGGGGGTTCCTTGAGCTCTGGAAACACCATATATTTT

v_gene: TRBV5-1
d_gene: TRBD2
j_gene: TRBJ2-3
abundance: few
CDR3aa: CASSSPSTSGPDTDTQYF
CDR3nt: TGCGCCAGCAGCTCCCCTTCGACTAGCGGGCCAGACACAGATACGCAGTATTTT

v_gene: TRBV7-9
d_gene: NA
j_gene: TRBJ1-1
abundance: NA
CDR3aa: CASSGWAGETEAFF
CDR3nt: TGTGCCAGCAGCGGCTGGGCAGGTGAAACTGAAGCTTTCTTT

v_gene: TRBV14
d_gene: NA
j_gene: TRBJ1-5
abundance: few
CDR3aa: CASSQDIRSKNSNQPQHF
CDR3nt: TGTGCCAGCAGCCAAGATATAAGATCCAAAAATAGCAATCAGCCCCAGCATTTT

v_gene: TRBV10-3
d_gene: NA
j_gene: TRBJ2-1
abundance: NA
CDR3aa: CAISESLVGGPYNEQFF
CDR3nt: TGTGCCATCAGTGAGTCTCTAGTGGGAGGCCCCTACAATGAGCAGTTCTTC

v_gene: TRBV24-1
d_gene: NA
j_gene: TRBJ2-5
abundance: NA
CDR3aa: CATSDFPGRSNQETQYF
CDR3nt: TGTGCCACCAGTGATTTCCCCGGCCGAAGCAACCAAGAGACCCAGTACTTC

v_gene: TRBV15
d_gene: NA
j_gene: TRBJ1-1
abundance: NA
CDR3aa: CATSRDTGATEAFF
CDR3nt: TGTGCCACCAGCAGAGATACGGGTGCCACTGAAGCTTTCTTT

v_gene: TRBV29-1
d_gene: NA
j_gene: TRBJ2-6
abundance: few
CDR3aa: CSVESSGANVLTF
CDR3nt: TGCAGCGTTGAAAGCTCTGGGGCCAACGTCCTGACTTTC

v_gene: TRBV20-1
d_gene: TRBD1
j_gene: TRBJ1-1
abundance: NA
CDR3aa: CSAGQAGTEAFF
CDR3nt: TGCAGTGCTGGACAGGCGGGCACTGAAGCTTTCTTT

v_gene: TRBV18
d_gene: NA
j_gene: TRBJ2-1
abundance: NA
CDR3aa: CASSRPDFYNEQFF
CDR3nt: TGTGCCAGCTCCCGACCCGACTTCTACAATGAGCAGTTCTTC

v_gene: TRBV20-1
d_gene: NA
j_gene: TRBJ2-5
abundance: few
CDR3aa: CSAPVGLYQETQYF
CDR3nt: TGCAGTGCCCCTGTTGGGCTCTACCAAGAGACCCAGTACTTC

v_gene: TRBV12-3/TRBV12-4
d_gene: TRBD1
j_gene: TRBJ1-1
abundance: NA
CDR3aa: CASSSDRKAFF
CDR3nt: TGTGCCAGCAGTTCGGACAGGAAAGCTTTCTTT

v_gene: TRBV20-1
d_gene: TRBD2
j_gene: TRBJ2-1
abundance: NA
CDR3aa: CSATRLAGPNEQFF
CDR3nt: TGCAGTGCCACAAGACTAGCGGGCCCGAATGAGCAGTTCTTC

v_gene: TRBV20-1
d_gene: TRBD2
j_gene: TRBJ2-1
abundance: NA
CDR3aa: CSARAPGLAYNEQFF
CDR3nt: TGCAGTGCTAGAGCTCCGGGACTAGCGTACAATGAGCAGTTCTTC